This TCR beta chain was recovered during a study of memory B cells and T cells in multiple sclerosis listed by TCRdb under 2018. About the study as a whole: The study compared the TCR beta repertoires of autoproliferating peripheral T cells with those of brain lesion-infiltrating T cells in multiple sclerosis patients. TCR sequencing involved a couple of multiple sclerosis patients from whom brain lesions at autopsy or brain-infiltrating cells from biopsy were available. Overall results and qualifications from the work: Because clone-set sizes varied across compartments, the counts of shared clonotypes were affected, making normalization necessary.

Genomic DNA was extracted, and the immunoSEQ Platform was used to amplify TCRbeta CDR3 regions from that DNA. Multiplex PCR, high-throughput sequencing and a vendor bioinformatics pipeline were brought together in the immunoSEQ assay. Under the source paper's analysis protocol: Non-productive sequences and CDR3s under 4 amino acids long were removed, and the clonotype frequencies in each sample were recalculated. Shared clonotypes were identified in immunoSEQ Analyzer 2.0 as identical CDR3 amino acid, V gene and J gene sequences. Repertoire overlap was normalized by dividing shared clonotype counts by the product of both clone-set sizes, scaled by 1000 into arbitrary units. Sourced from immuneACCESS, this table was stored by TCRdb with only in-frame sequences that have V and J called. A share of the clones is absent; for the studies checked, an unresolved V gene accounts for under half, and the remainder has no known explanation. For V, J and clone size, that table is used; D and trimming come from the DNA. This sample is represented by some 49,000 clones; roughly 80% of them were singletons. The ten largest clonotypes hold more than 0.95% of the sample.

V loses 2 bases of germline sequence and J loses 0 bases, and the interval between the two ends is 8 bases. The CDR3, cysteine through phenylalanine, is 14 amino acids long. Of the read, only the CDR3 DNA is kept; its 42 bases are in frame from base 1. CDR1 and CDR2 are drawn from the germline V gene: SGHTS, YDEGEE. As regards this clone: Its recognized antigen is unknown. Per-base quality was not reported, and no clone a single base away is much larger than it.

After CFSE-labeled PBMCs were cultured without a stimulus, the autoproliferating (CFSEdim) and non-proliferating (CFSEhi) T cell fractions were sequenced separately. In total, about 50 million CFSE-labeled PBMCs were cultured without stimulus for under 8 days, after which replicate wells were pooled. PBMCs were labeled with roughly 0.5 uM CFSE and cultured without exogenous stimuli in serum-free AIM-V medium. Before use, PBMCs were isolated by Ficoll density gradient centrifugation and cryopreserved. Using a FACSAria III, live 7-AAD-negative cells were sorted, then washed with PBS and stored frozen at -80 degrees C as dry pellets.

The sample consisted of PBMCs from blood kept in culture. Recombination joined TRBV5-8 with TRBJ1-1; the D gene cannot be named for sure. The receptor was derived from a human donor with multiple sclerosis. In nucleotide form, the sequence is TGTGCCAGCAGCTTCGACCCCATGAACACTGAAGCTTTCTTT. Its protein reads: CASSFDPMNTEAFF.